This section outlines one T cell receptor (beta chain) sequence together with its context. Antigen: not known. The sample belongs to a study of T cell responses to AZD1222 COVID-19 vaccine. Study results and limitations: The reported proportion of spike-specific TCRs targeting unmutated variant regions was nearly half. Vaccine-associated CD4 TCRs spanned spike, dominant at 160-218 and 743-854. Spike-specific TCR breadth and depth grew following two AZD1222 doses.

The repertoire was sequenced with immunoSEQ multiplex PCR; TCRdb's copy has only in-frame clones and lacks some. The sample lists over 100,000 clones; 92% were seen once. This specimen was peripheral blood, taken on day 0 of AZD1222 vaccination. The receptor comes from an adult in good health.

In DNA form, the CDR3 reads TGTGCCACCAGCCGTGGGGAATCGCGGGAGACCCAGTACTTC. Its translation is CATSRGESRETQYF. This chain joins TRBV24-1 and TRBJ2-5; D unclear. This CDR3 is built from 14 residues. V was cut by 7 bases and J by 5 bases, with 16 bases left in between. Germline lookup yields CDR1 KGHDR and CDR2 SFDVKD.